Presented here are 14 T cell receptor beta chains from one specimen sequenced in a study of T cells in Graves' hyperthyroidism and ophthalmopathy (dated by TCRdb to between 2018 and 2021). The library was prepared using multiplex PCR. The listed sequencing device is Illumina HiSeq 2000. Amplification of TCR beta CDR3 regions was carried out from RNA transcripts. The TCR CDR3 was subjected to a first round of RT-PCR using the HTBI primer set and the Qiagen OneStep RT-PCR kit. TCRdb reworked the public reads: Q25 trimming with fastp, MiXCR clone assembly, productive beta chains retained. For every CDR3 protein sequence, its rows merge into one entry that carries the most common genes and DNA. The sample records hundreds of thousands of distinct CDR3 sequences, 20% to 30% of which are singletons. Of the sample, around 67% falls within the top ten clones. Sequencing was performed on blood. These receptor sequences come from a man aged 45-65 years with Graves' hyperthyroidism.

V gene TRBV5-1 combines with J gene TRBJ2-3, with a tentative D call TRBD2 (5 bases). Germline CDR1 is SGHRS and CDR2 is YFSETQ. V lost 2 bases and J lost 6, with 13 bases in between. The CDR3 covers 14 residues. The CDR3 spells CASSLGLPGDTQYF. For the CDR3, the DNA is TGCGCCAGCAGCTTAGGACTCCCTGGGGATACGCAGTATTTT.

There are many counts of this clonotype. The chain links TRBV28 to TRBJ2-1, with no clear D. This CDR3 is 14 amino acids long. The V gene lost 2 bases and the J gene lost 6 bases, with 11 bases spanning the gap. CDR1 and CDR2 from the germline V gene are MDHEN and SYDVKM. DNA of the CDR3: TGTGCCAGCAGTTTAGAGGCCTACGCCAATGAGCAGTTCTTC. The encoded protein is CASSLEAYANEQFF.

This clonotype was detected only a few times. This chain links TRBV3-1 with TRBJ1-2; no definite D call. CDR3 size: 14 residues. The germline V and J ends were trimmed by 4 bases and 3 bases, with 12 bases remaining between them. CDR1 LGHDT and CDR2 YNNKEL come from the germline V gene (reference sequence). CDR3 sequence (DNA): TGTGCCAGCAGCCCCCTTGCCGGGGACTATGGCTACACCTTC. Its protein is CASSPLAGDYGYTF. The entire variable domain, with the rest obtained from reference TRBV3-1 and TRBJ1-2, is as follows: DTAVSQTPKYLVTQMGNDKSIKCEQNLGHDTMYWYKQDSKKFLKIMFSYNNKELIINETVPNRFSPKSPDKAHLNLHINSLELGDSAVYFCASSPLAGDYGYTFGSGTRLTVV.

The chain combines TRBV29-1 with TRBJ1-1; D is undetermined. CDR3 length: 15 residues. Germline loops: CDR1 SQVTM, CDR2 ANQGSEA. In DNA form, the CDR3 reads TGCAGTGCTAGAGATCGAAACTCCATGAACACTGAAGCTTTCTTT. Encoded protein: CSARDRNSMNTEAFF.

The chain is built from TRBV12-3 or TRBV12-4 and TRBJ2-1; 9 nucleotides align to TRBD1. After removal of 3 bases from V and 6 bases from J, the junction contained 6 bases not matched to a gene. This CDR3 is built from 15 residues. CDR3 amino acids: CASSFGTGMTNEQFF. The CDR3, as DNA: TGTGCCAGCAGTTTCGGGACAGGGATGACCAATGAGCAGTTCTTC.

CDR3 residues: CASSTLMGPGTDTQYF. CDR3 DNA sequence: TGTGCCAGCAGCACCTTGATGGGGCCTGGGACAGATACGCAGTATTTT. The rearrangement uses TRBV9 and TRBJ2-3; weak D call: TRBD1 (5 bases). V shed 4 bases and J shed 3 bases, with 18 bases lying between them. Germline V gives CDR1 SGDLS, CDR2 YYNGEE. The CDR3 loop spans 16 amino acids.

The CDR3 nucleotides are TGTGCCACCAGTGATTTGGGTCGGGGAGGGGTAGAGACCCAGTACTTC. Amino acid sequence: CATSDLGRGGVETQYF. The chain is built from TRBV24-1 and TRBJ2-5; 7 bases agree with TRBD2. The ends lost 0 bases at V and 4 bases at J; junction bases unmatched: 7. Germline CDR1 and CDR2: KGHDR and SFDVKD. The CDR3 spans 16 residues.

The V and J genes are TRBV5-4 and TRBJ1-1, with D tentatively TRBD1 (6 bases). Germline loops: CDR1 SGHNT, CDR2 YYREEE (reference sequence). V lost 6 bases to trimming and J lost 5 bases, with 20 bases between them. The CDR3 is 15 amino acids. Here the CDR3 reads CASTHSGGRKTEAFF. In DNA, the CDR3 is TGTGCCAGCACCCATTCGGGGGGCAGGAAGACTGAAGCTTTCTTT.

This rearrangement joins TRBV28 to TRBJ2-3, with D perhaps matching TRBD1 (6 bases). Trimming left V 6 bases short and J 0 bases short, with 22 bases between. Germline loops: CDR1 MDHEN, CDR2 SYDVKM. CDR3 length equals 18 residues. The CDR3 sequence is CASSPRQVSILSTDTQYF. CDR3 in DNA: TGTGCCAGCAGCCCCCGACAGGTCTCCATACTAAGCACAGATACGCAGTATTTT. The full variable domain, in which reference TRBV28 and TRBJ2-3 provide the parts outside the CDR3, is DVKVTQSSRYLVKRTGEKVFLECVQDMDHENMFWYRQDPGLGLRLIYFSYDVKMKEKGDIPEGYSVSREKKERFSLILESASTNQTSMYLCASSPRQVSILSTDTQYFGPGTRLTVL.

This clonotype showed up just a few times. The rearrangement links TRBV15 to TRBJ2-3; 8 bases map to TRBD2. CDR3 length: 17 amino acids. Germline CDR1 reads LNHNV; CDR2 reads YYDKDF (reference sequence). After removal of 0 bases from V and 5 bases from J, the junction contained 10 bases not matched to a gene. The CDR3 DNA reads TGTGCCACCAGCAGAGATCTGTTAGGGACTAGGCAAGATACGCAGTATTTT. Translated: CATSRDLLGTRQDTQYF.

This clonotype was counted a few times. The rearrangement joins TRBV12-3 or TRBV12-4 to TRBJ2-7; TRBD1 matches 10 bases. The CDR3 sequence is 17 residues long. V lost 6 bases to trimming and J lost 4 bases; unmatched junction nucleotides: 15. The CDR3 DNA sequence: TGTGCCAGCAGCCCCGGGACAGGGGCACCTCTGGAATACGAGCAGTACTTC. It specifies CASSPGTGAPLEYEQYF.

With regard to this clonotype: Since no conserved phenylalanine or tryptophan closes the CDR3, a read error is the likely cause. V and J are TRBV29-1 and TRBJ2-7; D unclear. Per the germline V gene, CDR1 is SQVTM and CDR2 is ANQGSEA. Trimming removed 7 bases at V and 3 bases at J, with 13 bases between. CDR3 size: 12 residues. DNA of the CDR3: TGCAGCGGGATACAAGATAACTACGAGCAGTACATC. This encodes CSGIQDNYEQYI.

Notes on this clonotype: This sequence may be a read error, since a much larger clone differs from it by one base. This chain joins TRBV5-1 and TRBJ2-3; D remains unclear. Trimming stripped 3 bases from V and 14 bases from J, with 22 bases between. The CDR3 runs 14 residues. CDR1 and CDR2 from the germline V gene are SGHRS and YFSETQ. CDR3 protein: CASSSYPSGRSRYF. CDR3 nucleotides: TGCGCCAGCAGCTCCTACCCCTCCGGACGATCGCGGTATTTT.

This chain links TRBV5-1 with TRBJ2-1; possible D gene TRBD2, 5 bases. Trimming removed 3 bases at V and 0 bases at J, with 25 bases between. The germline V gene has CDR1 SGHRS and CDR2 YFSETQ. The CDR3 spans 20 residues. The DNA for the CDR3 is TGCGCCAGCAGCTGGCCCGGCAGCGGATTCAAGAGAAGCTCCTACAATGAGCAGTTCTTC. Protein: CASSWPGSGFKRSSYNEQFF.